The rows below give T cell receptor beta chains drawn from one sample of a study of CD8+ T cells in alopecia areata. The method was immunoSEQ multiplex PCR; TCRdb's version includes in-frame clones alone and lacks a portion of them. The sample consists of 100,000 to 130,000 clones, roughly 64% of them appearing once. Input material: CD8+ T cells sorted from blood. The receptors originated from a human donor in good health. CDR3s leave out the opening cysteine and the closing phenylalanine or tryptophan. Fields, in order: J gene, V gene, D gene, CDR3 protein. A D gene is named only where the DNA matches it firmly.

TRBJ1-1 TRBV7-9 - ASRMQGTMNTEAF
TRBJ1-2 TRBV4-2 - ASSQDRETLTNYGYT
TRBJ2-5 TRBV5-6 - ASSNLREETQY
TRBJ1-1 TRBV19 - ASSFETDEAF
TRBJ2-1 TRBV5-6 - ASSLARGALNEQF
TRBJ2-3 TRBV2 TRBD1 ASSAPGQGARDTQY
TRBJ2-1 TRBV4-2 TRBD1 ASSQAQGGNEQF
TRBJ2-3 TRBV2 TRBD2 ASSDVLAGGSSTDTQY
TRBJ2-3 TRBV14 TRBD2 ASSPFYQGGTDTQY
TRBJ1-4 TRBV5-4 TRBD1 ASSPTSGTGGKLF
TRBJ2-5 TRBV13 - ASSSRQIQETQY
TRBJ1-1 TRBV7-9 TRBD1 ASSRDRGPNTEAF
TRBJ2-1 TRBV28 TRBD2 ASSSNLAVSYNEQF
TRBJ2-1 TRBV9 - ASSRPTALEQF
TRBJ2-7 TRBV5-1 TRBD1 ASSFGTGAYEQY
TRBJ1-2 TRBV5-4 TRBD1 ASSSGTGEGYT
TRBJ2-1 TRBV7-2 - ASSLTGPDNEQF
TRBJ2-7 TRBV5-6 - ASTPPGRDHEQY
TRBJ1-4 TRBV6-1 - ASSEGEGASEKLF
TRBJ2-5 TRBV7-2 - ASSTHFGETQY
TRBJ2-7 TRBV9 TRBD2 ASSVGRSGGAYEQY
TRBJ1-2 TRBV6-1 - ASSPDGLIYGYT
TRBJ1-1 TRBV25-1 - ASSEPRTENTEAF
TRBJ2-3 TRBV28 TRBD1 ASSRTGGADTQY
TRBJ2-1 TRBV7-2 TRBD2 ASSLVNLAGGRSYNEQF
TRBJ2-7 TRBV10-1 - ASSESIGSWSYEQY
TRBJ1-4 TRBV1 - TSSQVRGGKSEKLF
TRBJ1-1 TRBV19 TRBD1 ASSVWDRGPKGSTEAF